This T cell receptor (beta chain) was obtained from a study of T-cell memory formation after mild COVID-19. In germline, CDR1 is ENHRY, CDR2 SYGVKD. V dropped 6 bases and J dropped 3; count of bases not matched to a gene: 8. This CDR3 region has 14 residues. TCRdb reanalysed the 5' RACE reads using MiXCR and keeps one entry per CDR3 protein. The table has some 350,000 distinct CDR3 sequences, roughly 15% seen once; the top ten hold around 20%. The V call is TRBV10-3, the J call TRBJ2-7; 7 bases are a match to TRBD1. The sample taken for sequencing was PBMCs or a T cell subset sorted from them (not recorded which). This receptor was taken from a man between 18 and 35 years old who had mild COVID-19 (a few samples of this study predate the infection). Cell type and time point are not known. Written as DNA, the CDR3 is TGTGCCATCAGCCCGACAGGGTCGGGCTACGAGCAGTACGTC. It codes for CAISPTGSGYEQYV.